This T cell receptor beta chain was observed in a study of shared clonotypes between healthy human individuals. Germline V CDR1 and CDR2: MNHEY, SVGAGI. V shed 6 bases and J shed 9 bases, with 15 bases lying between them. The CDR3 has 13 amino acids. Data came from immunoSEQ multiplex PCR; TCRdb stores just in-frame clones and leaves some out. The sample yields about half a million clones, over 60% seen once. This chain links TRBV6-5 with TRBJ1-5; no definite D call. Material: PBMCs. The sequence came from a woman aged 35 to 49 in good health. Some clones in this sample may be carry-over from other donors' samples. CDR3 in DNA: TGTGCCAGCAGGGAGGTACCAATTGGGCCCCAGCATTTT. It encodes CASREVPIGPQHF.